The T cell receptor beta chain described here comes from a study of blood T cell repertoires in COVID-19. Study-wide background: The United States, Italy and Spain were the sources of the acute and convalescent COVID-19 samples.

This clone was picked up one time. Trimming cost V 0 bases and J 5 bases; bases outside gene matches: 8. CDR1 is LNHDA, CDR2 SQIVND, per germline (reference sequence). The CDR3 contains 16 residues. Sequenced by immunoSEQ multiplex PCR; TCRdb stores in-frame clones only, minus some. Of 20,000 to 30,000 clones in the sample, just over 85% are singletons; the top ten hold roughly 15%. The V call is TRBV19, the J call TRBJ2-5, with 8 bases lining up with TRBD2. What was sequenced was peripheral blood. The TCR comes from a man between 65 and 85 years old with acute or convalescent COVID-19. CDR3 nucleotide sequence: TGTGCCAGTAGTATAGATCGATCAGCGGGGGTCGAGACCCAGTACTTC. This sequence encodes CASSIDRSAGVETQYF.